The 4 T cell receptor beta chains below were found in one sample sequenced in a study of neurological immune-mediated disorders. TCRdb fed the 5' RACE reads into MiXCR, producing one record per CDR3 protein. Among about 60,000 distinct CDR3 sequences, around 3.8% were seen once, and the ten largest hold about 2%. Source material: PBMCs. These receptor sequences come from a woman aged 50 to 60 with multiple sclerosis.

This clonotype was counted only a few times. This chain connects TRBV4-3 to TRBJ2-7; no definite D call. The V gene lost 3 bases and the J gene lost 0 bases, with 9 bases spanning the gap. This CDR3 spans 14 amino acids. Germline CDR1 reads LGHNA; CDR2 reads YSLEER. CDR3 amino acids: CASSQGTISYEQYF. CDR3 nucleotides: TGCGCCAGCAGCCAGGGCACGATCTCCTACGAGCAGTACTTC.

This clonotype appeared many times. V is TRBV18 and J is TRBJ2-7, with D perhaps TRBD2 (6 bases). Trimming pared 3 bases from V and 7 bases from J, leaving 13 bases between. The CDR3 is 13 residues long. CDR1 is KGHSH and CDR2 is LQKENI in the germline V gene. DNA for the CDR3: TGTGCCAGCTCACCCGGGGGACTCGGGGAGCAGTACTTC. Encoded protein: CASSPGGLGEQYF.

This clonotype was found a few times. A read error is possible here, since a much larger clone lies one base away. This chain uses TRBV6-2 or TRBV6-3 with TRBJ1-1; 8 bases align to TRBD1. J gave up 10 bases and V 6 bases, and 10 bases lay outside the gene matches. Germline lookup yields CDR1 MNHEY and CDR2 SVGEGT. The CDR3 runs to 13 residues. The CDR3 is CASRSTDREAAFF. The CDR3 DNA reads TGTGCCAGCAGGTCCACGGACAGGGAGGCAGCTTTCTTT.

This clonotype was seen repeatedly, ten times or more. V gene TRBV2 combines with J gene TRBJ2-1, with D possibly matching TRBD1 (5 bases). The CDR3 spans 10 residues. CDR1 is SNHLY, CDR2 FYNNEI, per germline. V was pared by 5 bases and J by 9 bases, with 5 bases between. Written as DNA, the CDR3 is TGTGCCAGCAGTCAGGGTGAGCAGTTCTTC. Translating gives CASSQGEQFF.